This TCR beta chain was identified in a study of metastatic and nonmetastatic thyroid tumors (TCRdb year 2020). Notes on the research overall: The researchers compared repertoires between peripheral blood samples and tumor or nodule tissue samples from patients with malignant or benign thyroid disease. Study-wide findings and limitations: TCR beta diversity was reported as significantly higher in malignant tumors than in benign nodules, in both blood and tumor samples.

No patient had received any treatment before thyroid surgery. Using T-cell receptor beta sequencing, the researchers looked back retrospectively at clinical samples from patients, gathered between about 2011 and 2019. Spanning cysteine to phenylalanine, the CDR3 consists of 15 amino acids. Only CDR3 DNA remains: 45 bases, in frame from the first base. At the junction V is shortened by 3 bases and J by 2 bases, with 11 bases in between. The germline V gene supplies CDR1 MNHNS and CDR2 SASEGT. With regard to this clone: Its antigen has not been determined. No base quality information exists; no much larger clone differs at one position.

Library generation was performed with PCR. The sequencing machine was an Illumina HiSeq 4000. High-throughput sequencing was used to profile the TCR beta-chain CDR3 region of each patient. The authors' pipeline ran thus. Drawing on CDR3 differences between clinicopathological groups, the researchers built a classifier meant to tell apart patients with distant-metastatic papillary thyroid cancer. The Shannon index was used to measure repertoire diversity, and the Morisita-Horn index was used to measure how similar tumor and blood repertoires were. The public reads were quality trimmed at Q25 with fastp and then assembled into clones with MiXCR by TCRdb, keeping productive beta chains. The V and J calls were determined by TCRdb, not by the authors. Within this sample are about 15,000 clones, with 3.7% of them counted one time only. 20% to 30% of the sample goes to the ten largest clones.

The chain uses TRBV6-1 and TRBJ1-5; the D gene cannot be named for sure. What was sequenced was tumor tissue. This TCR came from a female donor with papillary thyroid cancer or a benign thyroid nodule (not recorded which). Some clones in this sample may be carry-over from other donors' samples. CDR3 reads: CASSESDGGNQPQHF. The nucleotide sequence reads TGTGCCAGCAGTGAGAGCGATGGCGGCAATCAGCCCCAGCATTTT.